These T cell receptor beta chains were read from a single sample in a study of beta chain features in type 1 diabetes. Sequencing was performed with immunoSEQ multiplex PCR; in TCRdb, only in-frame clones are kept and a portion is missing. The sample includes hundreds of thousands of clones, 15% to 20% of them seen just once. Material: naive CD4+ T cells from blood. The receptors stem from a woman aged 18-29 years in good health. The CDR3 runs from the conserved cysteine through the conserved F or W. The order of the fields is V gene, clone size, D gene, J gene, CDR3 protein, CDR3 DNA. D genes are given only for firm matches. Clone size is shown for a subset of rows, as once, few, many or a class of expanded clone.

v_call: TRBV6-5; clone_size: once; d_call: NA; j_call: TRBJ2-1; cdr3_aa: CASRIMAGSQGEQFF; cdr3_nt: TGTGCCAGCAGGATTATGGCGGGATCGCAGGGTGAGCAGTTCTTC
v_call: TRBV9; clone_size: NA; d_call: NA; j_call: TRBJ1-6; cdr3_aa: CASSVVPAGYNSPLHF; cdr3_nt: TGTGCCAGCAGCGTAGTTCCGGCAGGCTATAATTCACCCCTCCACTTT
v_call: TRBV18; clone_size: few; d_call: NA; j_call: TRBJ1-4; cdr3_aa: CASSPEWTALFEKLFF; cdr3_nt: TGTGCCAGCTCACCTGAATGGACCGCCCTATTTGAAAAACTGTTTTTT
v_call: TRBV7-2; clone_size: few; d_call: NA; j_call: TRBJ2-7; cdr3_aa: CASSSTSGSYEQYF; cdr3_nt: TGTGCCAGCAGCTCCACTAGTGGCTCCTACGAGCAGTACTTC
v_call: TRBV13; clone_size: few; d_call: NA; j_call: TRBJ2-7; cdr3_aa: CASSSRTAPYEQYF; cdr3_nt: TGTGCCAGCAGCTCCCGGACAGCCCCCTACGAGCAGTACTTC
v_call: TRBV6-6; clone_size: few; d_call: TRBD2; j_call: TRBJ2-3; cdr3_aa: CASSNGLAGSTDTQYF; cdr3_nt: TGTGCCAGCAGTAACGGACTAGCGGGAAGCACAGATACGCAGTATTTT
v_call: TRBV6-6; clone_size: NA; d_call: NA; j_call: TRBJ1-1; cdr3_aa: CASSITGGPSEAFF; cdr3_nt: TGTGCCAGCAGTATAACGGGGGGCCCCTCTGAAGCTTTCTTT
v_call: TRBV5-5; clone_size: NA; d_call: NA; j_call: TRBJ2-6; cdr3_aa: CASSLGTLRGANVLTF; cdr3_nt: TGTGCCAGCAGCCTAGGGACCTTGAGAGGGGCCAACGTCCTGACTTTC
v_call: TRBV14; clone_size: NA; d_call: TRBD2; j_call: TRBJ2-2; cdr3_aa: CASSPPGGRYNGELFF; cdr3_nt: TGTGCCAGCAGCCCCCCCGGCGGGAGGTACAACGGGGAGCTGTTTTTT
v_call: TRBV23-1; clone_size: many; d_call: TRBD1; j_call: TRBJ2-7; cdr3_aa: CASSHSGTGEYF; cdr3_nt: TGCGCCAGCAGTCACTCCGGGACAGGGGAGTACTTC
v_call: TRBV29-1; clone_size: NA; d_call: NA; j_call: TRBJ2-7; cdr3_aa: CSAIDYTYEQYF; cdr3_nt: TGCAGCGCCATCGACTATACCTACGAGCAGTACTTC
v_call: TRBV7-9; clone_size: few; d_call: NA; j_call: TRBJ2-3; cdr3_aa: CASSLKRGGTDTQYF; cdr3_nt: TGTGCCAGCAGCTTAAAGAGGGGGGGCACAGATACGCAGTATTTT
v_call: TRBV6-5; clone_size: NA; d_call: TRBD1; j_call: TRBJ2-1; cdr3_aa: CASKGRRTGEIEQFF; cdr3_nt: TGTGCCAGCAAGGGCCGAAGGACAGGGGAGATTGAGCAGTTCTTC
v_call: TRBV18; clone_size: NA; d_call: TRBD2; j_call: TRBJ2-3; cdr3_aa: CASSVRGADTQYF; cdr3_nt: TGTGCCAGCTCGGTTCGGGGGGCAGATACGCAGTATTTT
v_call: TRBV10-3; clone_size: few; d_call: TRBD1; j_call: TRBJ1-2; cdr3_aa: CASAQVWDRVDGYTF; cdr3_nt: TGTGCCAGCGCCCAGGTCTGGGACAGGGTGGATGGCTACACCTTC
v_call: TRBV2; clone_size: NA; d_call: NA; j_call: TRBJ1-2; cdr3_aa: CASSVSGNNYGYTF; cdr3_nt: TGTGCCAGCAGTGTTAGCGGGAACAACTATGGCTACACCTTC
v_call: TRBV7-9; clone_size: NA; d_call: NA; j_call: TRBJ2-7; cdr3_aa: CASSLAGGYEQYF; cdr3_nt: TGTGCCAGCAGCTTAGCGGGAGGCTACGAGCAGTACTTC
v_call: TRBV18; clone_size: NA; d_call: NA; j_call: TRBJ2-1; cdr3_aa: CASSGESGGLSSYNEQFF; cdr3_nt: TGTGCCAGCTCAGGGGAATCTGGTGGGCTTAGCTCCTACAATGAGCAGTTCTTC
v_call: TRBV27; clone_size: few; d_call: NA; j_call: TRBJ2-3; cdr3_aa: CASSKWGTDTQYF; cdr3_nt: TGTGCCAGCAGTAAATGGGGCACAGATACGCAGTATTTT
v_call: TRBV5-1; clone_size: few; d_call: NA; j_call: TRBJ2-3; cdr3_aa: CASSLEGSTDTQYF; cdr3_nt: TGCGCCAGCAGCTTGGAGGGCAGCACAGATACGCAGTATTTT
v_call: TRBV18; clone_size: NA; d_call: NA; j_call: TRBJ2-7; cdr3_aa: CASSPGLGPEQYF; cdr3_nt: TGTGCCAGCTCACCGGGTCTGGGACCCGAGCAGTACTTC
v_call: TRBV28; clone_size: few; d_call: TRBD1; j_call: TRBJ2-7; cdr3_aa: CASSSTGTDVYEQYF; cdr3_nt: TGTGCCAGCAGCTCTACCGGGACAGACGTCTACGAGCAGTACTTC
v_call: TRBV2; clone_size: few; d_call: TRBD2; j_call: TRBJ2-2; cdr3_aa: CASSRTSADTGELFF; cdr3_nt: TGTGCCAGCAGCAGGACTAGTGCGGACACCGGGGAGCTGTTTTTT
v_call: TRBV2; clone_size: NA; d_call: TRBD2; j_call: TRBJ2-7; cdr3_aa: CASSAYSGLAEPYEQYF; cdr3_nt: TGTGCCAGCAGCGCCTACAGCGGACTAGCGGAGCCCTACGAGCAGTACTTC
v_call: TRBV15; clone_size: few; d_call: TRBD1; j_call: TRBJ2-7; cdr3_aa: CATSRDIRDRGDEQYF; cdr3_nt: TGTGCCACCAGCAGAGATATCCGGGACAGGGGTGACGAGCAGTACTTC
v_call: TRBV18; clone_size: few; d_call: TRBD2; j_call: TRBJ2-3; cdr3_aa: CASSPAGGTDTQYF; cdr3_nt: TGTGCCAGCTCACCGGCGGGAGGAACAGATACGCAGTATTTT
v_call: TRBV29-1; clone_size: NA; d_call: TRBD2; j_call: TRBJ2-3; cdr3_aa: CSVGSGSYTDTQYF; cdr3_nt: TGCAGCGTTGGTAGCGGGAGTTACACAGATACGCAGTATTTT
v_call: TRBV10-3; clone_size: NA; d_call: TRBD2; j_call: TRBJ2-1; cdr3_aa: CAISEREESDEQFF; cdr3_nt: TGTGCCATCAGTGAGCGGGAGGAGAGTGATGAGCAGTTCTTC
v_call: TRBV7-9; clone_size: NA; d_call: NA; j_call: TRBJ1-1; cdr3_aa: CASSPTGFVEAFF; cdr3_nt: TGTGCCAGCAGCCCCACAGGGTTCGTTGAAGCTTTCTTT
v_call: TRBV7-9; clone_size: few; d_call: NA; j_call: TRBJ2-5; cdr3_aa: CASSLGLRAQETQYF; cdr3_nt: TGTGCCAGCAGCTTAGGATTACGGGCCCAAGAGACCCAGTACTTC
v_call: TRBV15; clone_size: NA; d_call: NA; j_call: TRBJ2-3; cdr3_aa: CATSRDQLSDTQYF; cdr3_nt: TGTGCCACCAGCAGAGATCAGTTGTCTGATACGCAGTATTTT
v_call: TRBV27; clone_size: few; d_call: TRBD1; j_call: TRBJ2-7; cdr3_aa: CASSPPGTGALYEQYF; cdr3_nt: TGTGCCAGCAGTCCGCCCGGGACAGGGGCCCTCTACGAGCAGTACTTC
v_call: TRBV7-9; clone_size: few; d_call: NA; j_call: TRBJ2-5; cdr3_aa: CASSPDRLLWAPNQETQYF; cdr3_nt: TGTGCCAGCAGCCCTGACAGGCTATTGTGGGCTCCGAACCAAGAGACCCAGTACTTC
v_call: TRBV9; clone_size: NA; d_call: TRBD1; j_call: TRBJ1-5; cdr3_aa: CASSAGQGLNSNQPQHF; cdr3_nt: TGTGCCAGCAGCGCGGGACAGGGACTTAATAGCAATCAGCCCCAGCATTTT
v_call: TRBV9; clone_size: few; d_call: NA; j_call: TRBJ1-3; cdr3_aa: CASSPISGTFGNTIYF; cdr3_nt: TGTGCCAGCAGCCCGATATCCGGGACCTTTGGAAACACCATATATTTT
v_call: TRBV7-9; clone_size: NA; d_call: TRBD2; j_call: TRBJ2-7; cdr3_aa: CASSSFSGTSYEQYF; cdr3_nt: TGTGCCAGCAGCTCCTTTAGCGGGACCTCCTACGAGCAGTACTTC
v_call: TRBV7-9; clone_size: NA; d_call: TRBD1; j_call: TRBJ1-4; cdr3_aa: CASSGGTATNEKLFF; cdr3_nt: TGTGCCAGCAGCGGGGGGACAGCAACTAATGAAAAACTGTTTTTT
v_call: TRBV7-2; clone_size: NA; d_call: TRBD1; j_call: TRBJ2-7; cdr3_aa: CASSLSKLGQYEQYF; cdr3_nt: TGTGCCAGCAGCTTATCCAAACTGGGACAGTACGAGCAGTACTTC
v_call: TRBV19; clone_size: NA; d_call: NA; j_call: TRBJ1-5; cdr3_aa: CASTSTGFQPQHF; cdr3_nt: TGTGCCAGTACCTCCACAGGGTTTCAGCCCCAGCATTTT
v_call: TRBV4-3; clone_size: few; d_call: TRBD2; j_call: TRBJ2-2; cdr3_aa: CASSLETSGRYTGELFF; cdr3_nt: TGCGCCAGCAGCCTCGAGACTAGCGGGAGGTACACCGGGGAGCTGTTTTTT
v_call: TRBV5-1; clone_size: NA; d_call: TRBD1; j_call: TRBJ2-5; cdr3_aa: CASKRGRPQETQYF; cdr3_nt: TGCGCCAGCAAAAGGGGGCGCCCACAAGAGACCCAGTACTTC